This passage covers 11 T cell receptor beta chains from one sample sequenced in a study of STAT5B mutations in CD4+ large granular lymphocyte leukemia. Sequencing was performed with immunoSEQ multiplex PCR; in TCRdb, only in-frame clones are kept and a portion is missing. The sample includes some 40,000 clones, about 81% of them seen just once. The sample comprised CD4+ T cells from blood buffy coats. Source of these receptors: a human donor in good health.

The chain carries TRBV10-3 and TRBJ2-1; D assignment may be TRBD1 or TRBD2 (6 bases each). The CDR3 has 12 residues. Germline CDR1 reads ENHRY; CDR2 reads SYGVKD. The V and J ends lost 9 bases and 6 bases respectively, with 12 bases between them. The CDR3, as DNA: TGTGCCATGGCGAAGGGGGGCAATGAGCAGTTCTTC. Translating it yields CAMAKGGNEQFF.

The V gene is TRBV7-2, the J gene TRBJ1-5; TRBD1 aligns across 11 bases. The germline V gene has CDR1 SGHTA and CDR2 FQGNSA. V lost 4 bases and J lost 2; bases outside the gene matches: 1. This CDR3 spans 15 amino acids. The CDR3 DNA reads TGTGCCAGCAGCTGGACAGGGGGCGGCAATCAGCCCCAGCATTTT. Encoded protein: CASSWTGGGNQPQHF.

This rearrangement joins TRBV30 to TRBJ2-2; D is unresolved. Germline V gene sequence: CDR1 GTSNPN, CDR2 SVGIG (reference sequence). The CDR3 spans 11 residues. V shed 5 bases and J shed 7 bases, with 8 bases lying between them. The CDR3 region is CAWGVVGELFF. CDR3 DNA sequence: TGTGCCTGGGGGGTGGTCGGGGAGCTGTTTTTT. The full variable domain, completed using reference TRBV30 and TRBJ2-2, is SQTIHQWPATLVQPVGSPLSLECTVEGTSNPNLYWYRQAAGRGLQLLFYSVGIGQISSEVPQNLSASRPQDRQFILSSKKLLLSDSGFYLCAWGVVGELFFGEGSRLTVL.

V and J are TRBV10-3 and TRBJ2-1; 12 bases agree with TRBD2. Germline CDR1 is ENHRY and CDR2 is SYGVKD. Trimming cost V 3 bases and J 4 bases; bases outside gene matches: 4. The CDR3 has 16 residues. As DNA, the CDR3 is TGTGCCATCAGTGACCCAACTAGCGGGGGGTACAATGAGCAGTTCTTC. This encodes CAISDPTSGGYNEQFF.

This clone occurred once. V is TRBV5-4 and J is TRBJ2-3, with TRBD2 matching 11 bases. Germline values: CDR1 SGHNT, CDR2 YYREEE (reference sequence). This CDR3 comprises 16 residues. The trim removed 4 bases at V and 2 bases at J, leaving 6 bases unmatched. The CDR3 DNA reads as TGTGCCAGCAGCCCAGGGACTAGCGGACTCACAGATACGCAGTATTTT. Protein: CASSPGTSGLTDTQYF.

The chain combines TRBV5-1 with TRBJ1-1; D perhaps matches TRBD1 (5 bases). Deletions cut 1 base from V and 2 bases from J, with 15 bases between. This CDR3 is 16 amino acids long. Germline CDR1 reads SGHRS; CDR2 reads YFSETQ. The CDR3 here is CASSLSEAGQNTEAFF. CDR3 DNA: TGCGCCAGCAGCTTGAGTGAGGCAGGGCAAAACACTGAAGCTTTCTTT.

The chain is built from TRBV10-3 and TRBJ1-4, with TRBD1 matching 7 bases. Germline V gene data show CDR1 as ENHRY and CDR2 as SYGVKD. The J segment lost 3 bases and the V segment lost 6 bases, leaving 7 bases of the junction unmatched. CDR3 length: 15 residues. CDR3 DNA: TGTGCCATCAGGAGGGGGCCAGAGGCTAATGAAAAACTGTTTTTT. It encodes CAIRRGPEANEKLFF.

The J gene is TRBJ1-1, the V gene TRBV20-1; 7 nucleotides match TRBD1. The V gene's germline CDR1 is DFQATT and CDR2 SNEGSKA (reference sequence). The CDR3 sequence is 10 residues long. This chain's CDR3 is CRPGGTEAFF. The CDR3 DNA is TGCAGGCCAGGGGGTACTGAAGCTTTCTTT.

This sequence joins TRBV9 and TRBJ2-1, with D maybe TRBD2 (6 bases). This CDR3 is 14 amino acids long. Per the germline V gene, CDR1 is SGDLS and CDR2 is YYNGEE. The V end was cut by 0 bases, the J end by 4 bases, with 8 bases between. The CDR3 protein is CASSVAEGYNEQFF. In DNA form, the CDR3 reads TGTGCCAGCAGCGTAGCGGAGGGGTACAATGAGCAGTTCTTC. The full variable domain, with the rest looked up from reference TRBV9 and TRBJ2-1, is DSGVTQTPKHLITATGQRVTLRCSPRSGDLSVYWYQQSLDQGLQFLIQYYNGEERAKGNILERFSAQQFPDLHSELNLSSLELGDSALYFCASSVAEGYNEQFFGPGTRLTVL.

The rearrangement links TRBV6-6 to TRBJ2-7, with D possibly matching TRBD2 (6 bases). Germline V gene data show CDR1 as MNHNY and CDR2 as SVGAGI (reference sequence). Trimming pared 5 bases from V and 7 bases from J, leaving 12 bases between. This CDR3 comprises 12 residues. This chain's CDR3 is CASSPQAGEQYF. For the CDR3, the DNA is TGTGCCAGCAGTCCGCAGGCGGGAGAGCAGTACTTC.

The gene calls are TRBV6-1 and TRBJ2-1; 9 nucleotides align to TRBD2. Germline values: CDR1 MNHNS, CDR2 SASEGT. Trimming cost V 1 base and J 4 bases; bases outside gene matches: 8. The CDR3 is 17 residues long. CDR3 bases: TGTGCCAGCAGTGAAGGCGGGGGGGCCTACGAATACAATGAGCAGTTCTTC. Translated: CASSEGGGAYEYNEQFF.